These T cell receptor beta chains were read from a single sample in a study of T cell changes during pregnancy in multiple sclerosis. Clones were read by immunoSEQ multiplex PCR, and TCRdb kept only the in-frame ones, dropping some. There are tens of thousands of clones in the sample; about 91% occur only once, and approximately 5% lies in the top ten. This specimen was CD8+ T cells from peripheral blood mononuclear cells, taken before pregnancy. These receptor sequences come from a female donor with multiple sclerosis, enrolled in a pregnancy study. Each CDR3 is given with its conserved first and last residue. The D gene is left open where the match is weak. Expanded clones are given a class, and other clones once, few, many or no size at all.

D,J,size,V,DNA,CDR3
NA,TRBJ2-7,NA,TRBV5-6,TGTGCCAGCAGCTCTACAGGAGATCTTCTAGGGCAATACTTC,CASSSTGDLLGQYF
TRBD2,TRBJ2-5,NA,TRBV15,TGTGCCACCAGCGGTACACTAGCGGGGGGTCAAGAGACCCAGTACTTC,CATSGTLAGGQETQYF
NA,TRBJ1-1,NA,TRBV9,TGTGCCAGCAGCGTAGGGGGAGACACTGAAGCTTTCTTT,CASSVGGDTEAFF
NA,TRBJ2-1,once,TRBV25-1,TGTGCCAGCAGTGAATTCCCCGAGGGTGATGAGCAGTTCTTC,CASSEFPEGDEQFF
NA,TRBJ1-2,NA,TRBV21-1,TGTGCCAGACCGGGACAGGGTTTTAATGGCTACACCTTC,CARPGQGFNGYTF
NA,TRBJ1-1,NA,TRBV27,TGTGCCAGCAGTTTTGCGGTGGGGGGCACTGAAGCTTTCTTT,CASSFAVGGTEAFF
TRBD2,TRBJ2-1,NA,TRBV9,TGTGCCAGCAGCGAGGGACTAGCGGGGGGGCTTGAGCAGTTCTTC,CASSEGLAGGLEQFF
NA,TRBJ1-1,NA,TRBV6-5,TGTGCCAGCAGTTACCAAGCCGGGTTGAACACTGAAGCTTTCTTT,CASSYQAGLNTEAFF
TRBD2,TRBJ2-5,once,TRBV19,TGTGCTTCGACGTCTAGCGGGGAGTACCAAGAGACCCAGTACTTC,CASTSSGEYQETQYF
NA,TRBJ2-7,NA,TRBV30,TGTGCCTGGAGCGGGGAAGGCAGCTCCTACGAGCAGTACTTC,CAWSGEGSSYEQYF
TRBD2,TRBJ2-7,NA,TRBV16,TGTGCCAGCAGCCACGGGGGGGCCCACGAGCAGTACTTC,CASSHGGAHEQYF
NA,TRBJ2-2,NA,TRBV2,TGTGCCAGCTGGGGTAGCTGGGAGGAGGCCGGGGAGCTGTTTTTT,CASWGSWEEAGELFF
TRBD1,TRBJ2-7,NA,TRBV5-4,TGTGCCAGCAGCCCCGGGACAGGGGCCTACGAGCAGTACTTC,CASSPGTGAYEQYF
TRBD1,TRBJ2-2,NA,TRBV19,TGTGCCAGCGAATCAGGACAGGGGACCGGGGAGCTGTTTTTT,CASESGQGTGELFF
TRBD1,TRBJ2-3,NA,TRBV2,TGTGCCAGCAGTTGGACAGGGGGGGACACAGATACGCAGTATTTT,CASSWTGGDTDTQYF
NA,TRBJ2-6,NA,TRBV2,TGTGCCAGCACCGAGGGCTCTGCCGTCCGCTCTGGGGCCAACGTCCTGACTTTC,CASTEGSAVRSGANVLTF
TRBD1,TRBJ2-2,once,TRBV13,TGTGCCAGCAGCTTAAGGACAGGGATCGGGGAGCTGTTTTTT,CASSLRTGIGELFF
TRBD2,TRBJ2-7,NA,TRBV12-5,TGTGCTAGTGGTTTGGCCCGACTAGCGGGAGGGGCTTACTACGAGCAGTACTTC,CASGLARLAGGAYYEQYF
NA,TRBJ2-1,NA,TRBV11-1,TGTGCCAGCACCGACTCTTACAATGAGCAGTTCTTC,CASTDSYNEQFF
NA,TRBJ2-5,NA,TRBV7-2,TGTGCCAGCAGCTTAGGGTCCGAGAGGGAGACCCAGTACTTC,CASSLGSERETQYF
TRBD1,TRBJ2-7,once,TRBV7-6,TGTGCCAGCAGCTTACCGGGACAGCCTCTCGACGAGCAGTACTTC,CASSLPGQPLDEQYF
NA,TRBJ2-7,NA,TRBV15,TGTGCCACCAGCAGAGATTCAGGGTTTGAGAACTACGAGCAGTACTTC,CATSRDSGFENYEQYF
TRBD2,TRBJ2-2,once,TRBV25-1,TGTGCCAGCAGTGTAAATCCCTGGACTAGCGGGTACACCGGGGAGCTGTTTTTT,CASSVNPWTSGYTGELFF
TRBD2,TRBJ2-5,NA,TRBV29-1,TGCAGCGTTTTAGCGGGGTCGGGAGAGACCCAGTACTTC,CSVLAGSGETQYF
NA,TRBJ2-7,NA,TRBV9,TGTGCCAGCAGCGTAGCCGGCGGCAGCTCCTACGAGCAGTACTTC,CASSVAGGSSYEQYF
TRBD1,TRBJ2-7,NA,TRBV7-9,TGTGCCAGCAGCTTAGGGCGTGACAGGGGAACCTACGAGCAGTACTTC,CASSLGRDRGTYEQYF
TRBD2,TRBJ2-7,once,TRBV11-2,TGTGCCAGCAGCTACTCGGGGGGCGAGCAGTACTTC,CASSYSGGEQYF